The text below deals with one T cell receptor beta chain. Per the germline V gene, CDR1 is MNHEY and CDR2 is SMNVEV (reference sequence). V was trimmed by 3 bases and J by 4 bases, leaving 10 bases between them. The CDR3 is 13 amino acids. The entry originates in a study of control samples from healthy donors and cancer patients. The protocol was immunoSEQ multiplex PCR, while the TCRdb copy is restricted to in-frame clones and leaves out a portion. This sample yields about 130,000 clones, of which 80% to 95% are seen a single time; about 2.5% belongs to the top ten. The sequence was collected from a man aged 40-55 years in good health. The rearrangement uses TRBV27 and TRBJ2-7; possible D gene TRBD1, 6 bases. Input material: blood. Here the CDR3 reads CASSLTQGYEQYF. The CDR3 DNA is TGTGCCAGCAGTTTGACACAGGGTTACGAGCAGTACTTC.